A selection of T cell receptor beta chains follows, all from one sample in a study of glioma-infiltrating T cells after dendritic cell vaccination. Libraries were prepared by immunoSEQ multiplex PCR; TCRdb keeps only in-frame clonotypes and omits some of them. The sample consists of around 92,000 clones, approximately 84% of them appearing once. This sample comprised blood, obtained after dendritic cell vaccination. The origin of the receptors is a human donor with glioblastoma. Both conserved end residues are part of each CDR3. The order of the fields is V gene, J gene, CDR3 length, D gene, CDR3 protein. A D gene is named only where the DNA matches it firmly.

TRBV7-9	TRBJ1-3	15	-	CASSLGLNSGDTIYF
TRBV27	TRBJ1-2	14	TRBD1	CASSVTGEDYGYTF
TRBV15	TRBJ1-4	13	-	CATSRDQSEKLFF
TRBV5-1	TRBJ1-2	15	-	CASSQGPGRDYGYTF
TRBV19	TRBJ1-1	17	TRBD1	CASSTLDRELMNTEAFF
TRBV4-1	TRBJ2-7	16	TRBD1	CASSREVTRGSYEQYF
TRBV7-3	TRBJ1-1	16	-	CASSLTGNGGFTEAFF
TRBV18	TRBJ2-5	17	TRBD1	CASSPGPGQEDQETQYF
TRBV11-2	TRBJ2-7	13	-	CASSLSRVDEQYF
TRBV15	TRBJ2-5	14	TRBD1	CATSRGGQGETQYF
TRBV6-5	TRBJ1-6	14	TRBD1	CATARDRDYSPLHF
TRBV15	TRBJ1-2	15	-	CATSRAGSLNYGYTF
TRBV5-1	TRBJ1-1	15	-	CASSLMGPTNTEAFF
TRBV7-3	TRBJ2-1	15	TRBD1	CASSPRGSSYNEQFF
TRBV4-1	TRBJ1-3	16	TRBD1	CASSQTTGGSGNTIYF
TRBV6-5	TRBJ1-1	14	TRBD1	CASSSTGGNTEAFF
TRBV6-1	TRBJ2-7	15	-	CASRVAGTLDYEQYF
TRBV5-4	TRBJ2-5	16	-	CASSLATGGPGKTQYF
TRBV29-1	TRBJ1-1	14	-	CSAARLTVNTEAFF
TRBV6-6	TRBJ1-1	14	-	CASSYQGMNTEAFF
TRBV30	TRBJ1-1	15	TRBD1	CAWSVGTVMNTEAFF
TRBV4-1	TRBJ2-3	19	TRBD2	CASSQDSSGVAGVTDTQYF
TRBV29-1	TRBJ1-1	14	-	CSVELGRVNAEAFF
TRBV5-1	TRBJ1-1	15	-	CASSLFDRMNTEAFF
TRBV10-3	TRBJ1-3	17	-	CAISDPADRSSGNTIYF
TRBV2	TRBJ1-1	11	-	CASSETGDAFF
TRBV28	TRBJ2-3	16	TRBD2	CASSGTSGARTDTQYF
TRBV14	TRBJ2-5	14	-	CASSGARRGATQYF
TRBV7-9	TRBJ1-6	16	TRBD1	CASSLALIQGNSPLHF
TRBV2	TRBJ2-3	15	TRBD2	CASSPLATRTDTQYF
TRBV6-5	TRBJ1-5	13	TRBD1	CASSDRGNQPQHF
TRBV6-4	TRBJ2-2	15	TRBD1	CASSAQGENTGELFF
TRBV15	TRBJ1-4	15	-	CATSRARSRGEKLFF
TRBV28	TRBJ1-1	15	-	CASSLPLGADTEAFF
TRBV7-3	TRBJ2-6	18	TRBD1	CASSLLTGKNSGANVLTF
TRBV5-5	TRBJ1-3	15	-	CASSPRQFSGNTIYF
TRBV6-1	TRBJ1-1	14	TRBD1	CASRSPGGSTEAFF
TRBV2	TRBJ1-2	12	TRBD1	CARGQGFAGYTF
TRBV7-6	TRBJ2-7	13	-	CASSFGPSYEQYF
TRBV6-6	TRBJ1-2	12	-	CASSRKDSGYTF
TRBV27	TRBJ1-2	17	-	CASSLSGSGGFRYGYTF
TRBV27	TRBJ1-5	14	TRBD1	CASWETGGGQPQHF
TRBV5-6	TRBJ2-1	16	TRBD2	CASSGGTSGLDNEQFF
TRBV9	TRBJ2-1	18	-	CASSVSGVGGSGNDEQFF
TRBV5-1	TRBJ2-5	16	TRBD2	CASSLGGLAGDETQYF
TRBV5-6	TRBJ1-5	19	TRBD1	CASSLANPTDRGNNQPQHF
TRBV5-1	TRBJ2-5	14	TRBD2	CASSFLAGEETQYF
TRBV10-2	TRBJ1-5	13	TRBD1	CASTLQGNQPQHF
TRBV5-1	TRBJ1-1	14	-	CASSFAGKDTEAFF
TRBV7-6	TRBJ1-6	14	-	CASSLDSYNSPLHF
TRBV5-1	TRBJ1-6	13	TRBD1	CASSGTGDSPLHF
TRBV28	TRBJ1-2	15	TRBD1	CASSSPGQGSSGYTF
TRBV7-2	TRBJ2-7	13	TRBD1	CASSPGTGKKQYF
TRBV6-5	TRBJ2-7	13	-	CASSYEGLGEQYF
TRBV5-5	TRBJ1-2	18	TRBD1	CASSPKNRDRVLNYGYTF